The clone carrying this TCR beta chain has a handful of counts. Its cognate antigen is unknown. Stated time point: sample taken at primary tumor resection. The authors sequenced whole RNA from tumor, nontumor lung or frozen PBMC without sorting. TCRdb reanalysed the 5' RACE reads using MiXCR and keeps one entry per CDR3 protein. The data show 30,000 or so distinct CDR3 sequences, about 8.8% seen once. The sample comes from a study of spatial heterogeneity in lung cancer. Study-wide background: Detection of beta-chain sequences consistently exceeded that of alpha-chain sequences. Findings of the study overall: Expanded tumor TCRs that were ubiquitous appeared in blood more at resection than follow-up.

From germline, CDR1 is LNHDA and CDR2 SQIVND (reference sequence). This CDR3 is built from 15 residues. V lost 7 bases to trimming and J lost 8 bases; unmatched junction nucleotides: 7. V gene TRBV19 combines with J gene TRBJ2-1; 14 bases align to TRBD2. The clonotype originates from a female donor with early-stage non-small cell lung cancer. This specimen was PBMCs, taken at surgery. The CDR3 region has the DNA TGTGCCAGTACTACCGGGACTAGCGGGAGCTATGAGCAGTTCTTC. This codes for CASTTGTSGSYEQFF.